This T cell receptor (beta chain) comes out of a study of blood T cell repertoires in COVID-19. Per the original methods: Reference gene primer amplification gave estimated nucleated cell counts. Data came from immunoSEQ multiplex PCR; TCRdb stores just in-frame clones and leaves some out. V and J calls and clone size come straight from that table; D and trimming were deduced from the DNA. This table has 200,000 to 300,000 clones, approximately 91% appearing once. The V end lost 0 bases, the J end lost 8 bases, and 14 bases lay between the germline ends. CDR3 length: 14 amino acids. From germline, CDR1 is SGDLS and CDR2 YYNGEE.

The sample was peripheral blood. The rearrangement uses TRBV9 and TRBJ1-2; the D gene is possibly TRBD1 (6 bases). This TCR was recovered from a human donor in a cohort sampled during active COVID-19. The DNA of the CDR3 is TGTGCCAGCAGCGTAGAGACAACAGGGTACGGCTACACCTTC. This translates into CASSVETTGYGYTF.